This note documents a single TCR beta chain sequence. This record belongs to a study of blood T cell repertoires in COVID-19. Study as a whole: In each case, the material was cDNA or gDNA derived from T cells, B-cell-depleted T cells, or PBMCs.

Sequencing used immunoSEQ multiplex PCR; TCRdb keeps in-frame clones, though not all of them. The table shows over 200,000 clones, with approximately 82% occurring only once. V dropped 5 bases and J dropped 3; count of bases not matched to a gene: 0. The germline V gene encodes CDR1 LGHNT and CDR2 FRNRAP. The CDR3 has 13 amino acids. The receptor was derived from a woman in her 50s with acute or convalescent COVID-19. Sequenced: peripheral blood. The chain is built from TRBV12-5 and TRBJ2-3; 9 nucleotides align to TRBD1. CDR3 coding DNA: TGTGCTAGTGGTGGACAGGGGACAGATACGCAGTATTTT. This encodes CASGGQGTDTQYF. The full variable domain, rest sourced from reference TRBV12-5 and TRBJ2-3, is DARVTQTPRHKVTEMGQEVTMRCQPILGHNTVFWYRQTMMQGLELLAYFRNRAPLDDSGMPKDRFSAEMPDATLATLKIQPSEPRDSAVYFCASGGQGTDTQYFGPGTRLTVL.